This entry features one TCR beta chain sequence. The antigen is undetermined. The record originates from a study of vaccination effects on CD4 cells after COVID-19. Study-wide background: All participants had two doses of either the BNT162b2 or mRNA-1273 vaccine.

The CDR3 contains 14 residues. Germline values: CDR1 SGHRS, CDR2 YFSETQ. After removal of 4 bases from V and 6 bases from J, the junction contained 7 bases not matched to a gene. General study points: Researchers report that only 1 of 255 vaccine-induced clones in healthy vaccinees cross-reacted with common cold coronaviruses.

Antigen-specific CD4+ T cell clonotypes were called by their expansion after viral peptide-pool culture in ViraFEST. Cells that had been cultured for 10 days were the source of isolated CD4+ T cells. Nucleocapsid antibodies stayed negative before and after vaccination, showing no earlier SARS-CoV-2 infection. It was with roughly 9.5 IU/ml IL-2 and 8 to 10 ug/ml peptides that around 1.8 million PBMC per well were cultured. Cultures received IL-2 medium that replaced half the medium on days 3 and 7. Assay used: immunoSEQ multiplex PCR; TCRdb lists only in-frame clones, some missing. The sample includes about 73,000 clones, about four fifths seen only once; the top ten take roughly 10%.

The clonotype comes from a human donor who received a COVID-19 vaccine. The chain links TRBV5-1 to TRBJ1-2, with TRBD1 matching 9 bases. Sequences were derived from CD4+ T cells from PBMCs cultured with SARS-CoV-2 spike peptides, sampled before COVID-19 vaccination. DNA for the CDR3: TGCGCCAGCAGCGGGGGACAGGGTGGTGATGGCTACACCTTC. Residues: CASSGGQGGDGYTF.